Sequencing of this T cell receptor beta chain was carried out in a study of blood T cell repertoires in COVID-19. At the level of the study: Acute-phase and convalescent COVID-19 samples originated in the United States, Italy and Spain. The analysed material was cDNA or gDNA that came from T cells, B-cell-depleted T cells, or PBMCs.

With 3 bases removed from V and 2 bases from J, the gap between germline ends came to 17 bases. The germline gives CDR1 SGDLS, CDR2 YYNGEE. This CDR3 contains 17 residues. This clone is labeled as medium-sized (0.01 to 0.1%). In the original processing: It was from reference gene primer amplification that nucleated cell counts were estimated. Here immunoSEQ multiplex PCR was the method, and the copy in TCRdb shows in-frame clones only, minus some. Clone size and V and J calls were adopted from that table, with D and trimming inferred from the DNA. The sample has about 59,000 clones; more than 60% are singletons.

The source material was peripheral blood. This receptor was taken from a human donor in a cohort sampled during active COVID-19. This sequence joins TRBV9 and TRBJ2-2; D is perhaps TRBD1 (5 bases). CDR3 residues: CASSEYRSGPNTGELFF. CDR3 in DNA: TGTGCCAGCAGCGAGTATCGGTCAGGGCCCAACACCGGGGAGCTGTTTTTT.